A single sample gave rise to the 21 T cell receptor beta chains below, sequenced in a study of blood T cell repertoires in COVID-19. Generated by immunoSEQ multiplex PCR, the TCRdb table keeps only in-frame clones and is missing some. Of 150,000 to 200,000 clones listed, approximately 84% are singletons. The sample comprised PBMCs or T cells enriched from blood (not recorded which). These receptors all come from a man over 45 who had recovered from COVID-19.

The CDR3 nucleotides read TGTGCCAGCAGCCAAAACAGGGCGAGCACCGGGGAGCTGTTTTTT. This sequence encodes CASSQNRASTGELFF. The chain is built from TRBV3-1 (or the pseudogene TRBV3-2) and TRBJ2-2, with D perhaps matching TRBD1 (6 bases). Germline V gene data show CDR1 as LGHDT and CDR2 as YNNKEL (reference sequence). Trimming left V 2 bases short and J 4 bases short, with 11 bases between. The CDR3 totals 15 residues.

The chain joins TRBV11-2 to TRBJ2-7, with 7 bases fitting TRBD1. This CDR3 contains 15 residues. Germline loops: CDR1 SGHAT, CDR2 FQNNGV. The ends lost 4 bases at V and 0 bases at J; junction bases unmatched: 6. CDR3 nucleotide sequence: TGTGCCAGCAGCTACGGTTCAGGGGGCTCCTACGAGCAGTACTTC. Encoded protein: CASSYGSGGSYEQYF.

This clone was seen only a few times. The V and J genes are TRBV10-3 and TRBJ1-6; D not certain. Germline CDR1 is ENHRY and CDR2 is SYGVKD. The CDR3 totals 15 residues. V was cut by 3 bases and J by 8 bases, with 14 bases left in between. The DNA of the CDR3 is TGTGCCATCAGTGAAGGAGACTTTACCTATTCACCCCTCCACTTT. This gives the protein CAISEGDFTYSPLHF.

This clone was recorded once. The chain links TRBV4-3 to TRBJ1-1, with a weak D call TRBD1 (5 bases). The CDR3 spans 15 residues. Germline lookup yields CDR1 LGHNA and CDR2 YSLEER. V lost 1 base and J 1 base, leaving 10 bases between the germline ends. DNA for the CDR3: TGCGCCAGCAGCCAAGGAACCGACAGGAACACTGAAGCTTTCTTT. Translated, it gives CASSQGTDRNTEAFF.

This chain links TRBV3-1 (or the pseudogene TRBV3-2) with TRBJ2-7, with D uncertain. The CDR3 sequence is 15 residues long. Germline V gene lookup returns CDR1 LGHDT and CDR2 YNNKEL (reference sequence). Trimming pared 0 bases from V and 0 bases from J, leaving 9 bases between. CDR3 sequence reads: CASSQDMQVSYEQYF. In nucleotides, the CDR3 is TGTGCCAGCAGCCAAGATATGCAGGTCTCCTACGAGCAGTACTTC.

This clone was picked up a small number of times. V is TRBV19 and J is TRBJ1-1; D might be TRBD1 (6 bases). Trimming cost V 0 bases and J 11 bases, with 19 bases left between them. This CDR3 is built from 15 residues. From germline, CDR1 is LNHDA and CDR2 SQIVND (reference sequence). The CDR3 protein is CASSIDLGQRNPAFF. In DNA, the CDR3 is TGTGCCAGTAGTATAGATCTCGGACAGAGGAATCCGGCTTTCTTT.

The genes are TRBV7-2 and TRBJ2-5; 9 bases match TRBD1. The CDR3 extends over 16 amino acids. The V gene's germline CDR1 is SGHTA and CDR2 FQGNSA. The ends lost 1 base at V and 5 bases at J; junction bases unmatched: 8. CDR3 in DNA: TGTGCCAGCAGCTTAGATTTGGGACAGGGAATGGAGACCCAGTACTTC. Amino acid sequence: CASSLDLGQGMETQYF.

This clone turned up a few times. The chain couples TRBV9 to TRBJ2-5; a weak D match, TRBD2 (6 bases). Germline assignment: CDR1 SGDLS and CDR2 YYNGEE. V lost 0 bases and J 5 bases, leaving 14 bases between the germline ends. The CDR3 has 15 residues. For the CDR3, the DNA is TGTGCCAGCAGCGTAGGCACAGTAGGGAGGGAGACCCAGTACTTC. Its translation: CASSVGTVGRETQYF. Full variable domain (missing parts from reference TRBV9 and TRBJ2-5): DSGVTQTPKHLITATGQRVTLRCSPRSGDLSVYWYQQSLDQGLQFLIQYYNGEERAKGNILERFSAQQFPDLHSELNLSSLELGDSALYFCASSVGTVGRETQYFGPGTRLLVL.

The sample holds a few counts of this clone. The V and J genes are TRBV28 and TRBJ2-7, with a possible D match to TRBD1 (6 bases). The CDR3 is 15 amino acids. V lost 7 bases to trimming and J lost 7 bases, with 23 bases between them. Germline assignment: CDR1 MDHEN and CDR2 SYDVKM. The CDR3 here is CASKTWALGGKEQYF. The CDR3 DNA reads TGTGCCAGCAAAACGTGGGCCCTAGGGGGAAAGGAGCAGTACTTC.

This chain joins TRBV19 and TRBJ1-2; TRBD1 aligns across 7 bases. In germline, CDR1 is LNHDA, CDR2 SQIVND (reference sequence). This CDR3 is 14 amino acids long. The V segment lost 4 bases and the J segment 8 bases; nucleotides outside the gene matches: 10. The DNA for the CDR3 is TGTGCCAGTAGTAAGGGGACAGTCGCTACGGGCTACACCTTC. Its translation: CASSKGTVATGYTF.

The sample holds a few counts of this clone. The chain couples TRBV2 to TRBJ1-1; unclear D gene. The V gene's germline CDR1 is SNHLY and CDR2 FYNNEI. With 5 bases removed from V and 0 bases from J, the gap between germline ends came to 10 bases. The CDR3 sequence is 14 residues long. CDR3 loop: CASSYLTLNTEAFF. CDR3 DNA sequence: TGTGCCAGCAGTTATCTGACACTGAACACTGAAGCTTTCTTT.

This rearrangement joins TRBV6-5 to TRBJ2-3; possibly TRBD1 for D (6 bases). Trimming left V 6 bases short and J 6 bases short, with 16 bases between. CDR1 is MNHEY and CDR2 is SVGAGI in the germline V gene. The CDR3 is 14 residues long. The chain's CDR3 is CASRARGLGDTQYF. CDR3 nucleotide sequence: TGTGCCAGCAGGGCCAGGGGCCTAGGGGATACGCAGTATTTT.

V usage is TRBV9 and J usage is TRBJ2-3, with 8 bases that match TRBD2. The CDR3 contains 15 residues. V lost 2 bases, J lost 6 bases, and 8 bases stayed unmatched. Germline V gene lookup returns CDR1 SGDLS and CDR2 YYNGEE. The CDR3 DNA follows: TGTGCCAGCAGCGTGACTAGCGCCCAGGAGGATACGCAGTATTTT. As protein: CASSVTSAQEDTQYF.

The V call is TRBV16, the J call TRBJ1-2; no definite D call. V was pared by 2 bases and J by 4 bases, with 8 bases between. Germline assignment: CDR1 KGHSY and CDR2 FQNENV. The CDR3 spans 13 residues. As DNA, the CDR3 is TGTGCCAGCAGCCAAGCCTCGGGCTATGGCTACACCTTC. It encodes CASSQASGYGYTF.

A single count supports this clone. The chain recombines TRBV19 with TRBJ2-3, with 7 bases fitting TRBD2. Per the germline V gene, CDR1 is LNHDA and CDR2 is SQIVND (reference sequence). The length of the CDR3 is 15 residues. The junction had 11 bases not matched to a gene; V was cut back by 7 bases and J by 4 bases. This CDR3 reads CASNKRLADSDTQYF. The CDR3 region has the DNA TGTGCCAGTAATAAGAGACTAGCTGACTCAGATACGCAGTATTTT.

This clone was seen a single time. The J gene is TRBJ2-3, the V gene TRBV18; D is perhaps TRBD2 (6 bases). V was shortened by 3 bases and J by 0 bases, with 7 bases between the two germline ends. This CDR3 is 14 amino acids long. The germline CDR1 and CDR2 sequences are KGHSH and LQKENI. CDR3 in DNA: TGTGCCAGCTCACCGGGGACTAGCACAGATACGCAGTATTTT. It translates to CASSPGTSTDTQYF.

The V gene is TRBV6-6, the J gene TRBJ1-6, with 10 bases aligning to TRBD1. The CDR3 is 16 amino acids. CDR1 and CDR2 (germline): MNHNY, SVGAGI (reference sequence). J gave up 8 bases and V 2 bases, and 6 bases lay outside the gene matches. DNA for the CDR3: TGTGCCAGCAGTTACGTCTTAGGGACAGGGGATTCACCCCTCCACTTT. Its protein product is CASSYVLGTGDSPLHF.

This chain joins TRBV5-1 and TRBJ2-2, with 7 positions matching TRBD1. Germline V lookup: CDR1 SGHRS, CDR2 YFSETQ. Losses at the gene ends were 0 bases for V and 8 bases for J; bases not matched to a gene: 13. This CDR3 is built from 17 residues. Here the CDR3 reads CASSLAFQGVSSGELFF. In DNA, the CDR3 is TGCGCCAGCAGCTTGGCCTTTCAGGGGGTGAGCAGTGGGGAGCTGTTTTTT. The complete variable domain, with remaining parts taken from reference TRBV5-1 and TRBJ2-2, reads KAGVTQTPRYLIKTRGQQVTLSCSPISGHRSVSWYQQTPGQGLQFLFEYFSETQRNKGNFPGRFSGRQFSNSRSEMNVSTLELGDSALYLCASSLAFQGVSSGELFFGEGSRLTVL.

CDR3: CASTLGRGLHNEQFF. CDR3 DNA: TGTGCCAGCACCTTGGGGCGGGGCCTCCACAATGAGCAGTTCTTC. The J gene is TRBJ2-1, the V gene TRBV2; D is possibly TRBD2 (6 bases). Germline CDR1 reads SNHLY; CDR2 reads FYNNEI. Trimming took off 7 bases at V and 5 bases at J, with 18 bases between the two ends. CDR3 length: 15 residues.

In DNA form, the CDR3 reads TGTGCCAGCAGCTTAGAGGGGGGGACACGGTGGACTGAAGCTTTCTTT. As protein: CASSLEGGTRWTEAFF. The genes are TRBV7-2 and TRBJ1-1; D perhaps matches TRBD1 (6 bases). Per germline, CDR1 SGHTA and CDR2 FQGNSA. V was cut by 1 base and J by 5 bases, with 17 bases left in between. The CDR3 runs 16 residues.

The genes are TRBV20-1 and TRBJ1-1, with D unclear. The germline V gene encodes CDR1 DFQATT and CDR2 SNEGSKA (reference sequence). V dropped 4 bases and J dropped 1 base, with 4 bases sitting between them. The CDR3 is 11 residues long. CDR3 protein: CSAIKNTEAFF. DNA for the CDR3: TGCAGTGCTATTAAGAACACTGAAGCTTTCTTT.